This section outlines one T cell receptor beta chain sequence together with its context. The antigen is unknown. V lost 5 bases, J lost 5 bases, and 7 bases stayed unmatched. There are 15 residues in the CDR3. Germline V gene data show CDR1 as SGHAT and CDR2 as FQDESV (reference sequence). The data stem from a study of cytomegalovirus exposure and HLA in healthy donors. Libraries were prepared by immunoSEQ multiplex PCR; TCRdb keeps only in-frame clonotypes and omits some of them. The sample includes some 140,000 clones, approximately 84% of them seen just once. The donors were part of the validation cohort of 95 to 150 subjects. That cohort was separate from the first cohort, which comprised 550 to 750 subjects. Study observations and caveats: A few chains tied to CMV proved CMV antigen-specific in vitro.

The TCR was taken from a man between 25 and 39 years old in good health and CMV-seropositive. V and J are TRBV11-1 and TRBJ2-2, with TRBD1 identical over 8 bases. Sequenced sample: PBMCs. The CDR3 protein is CASSPDRAWTGELFF. CDR3 DNA sequence: TGTGCCAGCAGCCCGGACAGGGCTTGGACCGGGGAGCTGTTTTTT.